This TCR beta chain was documented in a study of T-cell memory formation after mild COVID-19 (dated by TCRdb to the early 2020s). Background on the whole study: TCR sequence clusters from the two donors were found to be largely donor specific. T-cell clones expanding and contracting after mild COVID-19 in a couple of donors were tracked by longitudinal TCRalpha and TCRbeta repertoire sequencing. Two young, previously healthy adult volunteers, one female and one male, were included in the cohort. Study-wide conclusions, independent of this receptor: The second-wave clones that peaked on day 37 were not confirmed to be SARS-CoV-2 specific. Only a couple of mild cases were covered by the study, and larger cohorts that include severe cases with pre-infection samples were considered necessary. Contracting CD4+ clones were found mainly in CM and EM memory subsets, while CD8+ clones were enriched in EMRA. Some responding clones were detected in pre-infection memory, which suggested that pre-existing cross-reactive memory T cells had joined the SARS-CoV-2 response. Clones that contracted from day 15 to 85 showed balanced CD4/CD8 phenotypes, whereas a second wave of clones that expanded from day 15 to 37 leaned towards CD4+.

TCRdb shows the sequencer as Illumina NovaSeq 6000. cDNA libraries for TCRalpha and TCRbeta were prepared by 5'RACE using constant-segment primers, with sample barcodes and unique molecular identifiers added. Trizol reagent was used to extract RNA from every sample. Libraries were amplified in two PCR steps, with a second sample barcode and Illumina TruSeq adapters added in the second step. Sequencing of the libraries was done on an Illumina NovaSeq, producing 2 x 150 bp paired-end reads. The source study handled its data this way. Demultiplexing of reads and collapsing into UMI-guided consensus sequences were performed with migec v1.2.7. Using mixcr v2.1.11, the UMI consensuses were aligned to TRA and TRB V and J templates and assembled into clonotypes. A clonotype was counted as expanded or contracted only if both edgeR and NoisET called the change significant, with noise models trained on biological replicates. For edgeR calls, the cutoffs were a false discovery rate-adjusted p below 0.01 and a log2 fold-change threshold of 1. As an exploratory analysis of dynamics, max-normalized trajectories of the 1000 most abundant clonotypes were examined by PCA with hierarchical clustering. Separately sequenced CD4+ and CD8+ repertoires were used to assign a CD4 or CD8 phenotype to each responding clone. TCRdb reprocessing: public reads trimmed at Q25 with fastp, clones called with MiXCR, in-frame beta chains kept. For every CDR3 protein sequence, its rows merge into one entry that carries the most common genes and DNA. The V and J calls follow TCRdb's processing rather than the paper's. The sample table contains under 450,000 distinct CDR3 sequences; only one count was recorded for around a fifth of them. About 21% of the sample is held by the ten biggest clonotypes.

Ficoll-Paque density gradient centrifugation was the method used to isolate PBMCs. This clonotype was detected only a few times. Its antigen remains unidentified. No much larger clone is present one base from it, and per-base qualities are unavailable. The CDR3, from cysteine to phenylalanine, totals 15 residues. Just CDR3 DNA is preserved here, 45 bases in frame from base 1. V is pared back by 0 bases and J by 0 bases, with 3 bases lying between the germline termini. The germline V gene gives CDR1 as MNHEY and CDR2 as SVGAGI. In this chain, TRBV6-5 is recombined with TRBJ2-6, with the identity of the D gene unclear. The receptor's source is a man between 18 and 35 years old who had mild COVID-19 (a few samples of this study predate the infection). The sample titles of this study are shuffled in the database, so cell type and time point are left out; the donor was told from shared clones. The sample comprised PBMCs or a T cell subset sorted from them (not recorded which). DNA sequence: TGTGCCAGCAGTTACTCGGACTCTGGGGCCAACGTCCTGACTTTC. Its product reads: CASSYSDSGANVLTF.